The 31 T cell receptor beta chains reported below all come from one sample, sequenced in a study of shared clonotypes between healthy human individuals. Here immunoSEQ multiplex PCR was the method, and the copy in TCRdb shows in-frame clones only, minus some. The table has 2 million to 2.5 million clones, approximately 95% seen once. Sequenced sample: naive CD4+ T cells sorted from blood. Regarding subset: CD45RA+ positively selected. These receptors originate from a man between 18 and 29 years old in good health.

The genes are TRBV30 and TRBJ1-1; D not certain. CDR3 size: 11 residues. Germline-derived CDR1 and CDR2 are GTSNPN and SVGIG (reference sequence). V lost 8 bases and J 1 base, leaving 8 bases between the germline ends. The CDR3 DNA sequence: TGTGCCAGGCTACGGAACACTGAAGCTTTCTTT. This encodes CARLRNTEAFF.

The genes are TRBV30 and TRBJ1-1; D may be TRBD1 (6 bases). V lost 2 bases and J lost 3, with 10 bases in between. From germline, CDR1 is GTSNPN and CDR2 SVGIG (reference sequence). The length of the CDR3 is 13 residues. In DNA form, the CDR3 reads TGTGCCTGGAGTTCTTCAGGGGACACTGAAGCTTTCTTT. This codes for CAWSSSGDTEAFF.

V usage is TRBV9 and J usage is TRBJ2-1; 7 bases align to TRBD1. Germline-derived CDR1 and CDR2 are SGDLS and YYNGEE. The CDR3 loop spans 15 amino acids. V lost 4 bases to trimming and J lost 8 bases; unmatched junction nucleotides: 12. In DNA form, the CDR3 reads TGTGCCAGCAGCCCCCTGAGGGGGCTCGGGGATGAGCAGTTCTTC. As protein: CASSPLRGLGDEQFF.

As for this clone: Other DNA sequences within the sample encode an identical CDR3. The rearrangement links TRBV6-5 to TRBJ1-1; no definite D call. Trimming took 0 bases from V and 1 from J, leaving 9 bases between them. Germline assignment: CDR1 MNHEY and CDR2 SVGAGI. The length of the CDR3 is 15 residues. The CDR3 bases are TGTGCCAGCAGTTACTCGTCGCGGGAGAACACTGAAGCTTTCTTT. It encodes CASSYSSRENTEAFF.

J is TRBJ1-2 and V is TRBV11-2, with no clear D. This CDR3 contains 18 residues. The V gene's germline CDR1 is SGHAT and CDR2 FQNNGV. V was clipped by 5 bases and J by 0 bases, with 22 bases between them. Here the CDR3 reads CASSRSPPAGRTNYGYTF. CDR3 in DNA: TGTGCCAGCAGCCGATCACCTCCCGCAGGACGAACTAACTATGGCTACACCTTC.

V usage is TRBV2 and J usage is TRBJ1-4; unclear D gene. Germline loops: CDR1 SNHLY, CDR2 FYNNEI. Trimming removed 7 bases from V and 0 bases from J, with 6 bases in between. The CDR3 runs 13 residues. The CDR3 nucleotides read TGTGCCAGCATCGAGTCAACTAATGAAAAACTGTTTTTT. As protein: CASIESTNEKLFF.

J is TRBJ2-3 and V is TRBV5-6; D is perhaps TRBD2 (6 bases). This CDR3 has 14 amino acids. V was clipped by 2 bases and J by 1 base, with 8 bases between them. Germline CDR1 and CDR2: SGHDT and YYEEEE. The CDR3 bases are TGTGCCAGCAGCTTAAGGAGGGGCACAGATACGCAGTATTTT. Translated: CASSLRRGTDTQYF.

The chain uses TRBV5-1 and TRBJ2-5; no firm D call. Germline V gene data show CDR1 as SGHRS and CDR2 as YFSETQ. Trimming shortened V by 0 bases and J by 0 bases, and 12 bases separated the two germline ends. The CDR3 contains 16 residues. CDR3 nucleotide sequence: TGCGCCAGCAGCTTGGTAGCAGAACTGTACCAAGAGACCCAGTACTTC. Its translation is CASSLVAELYQETQYF.

The chain employs TRBV1 and TRBJ1-6. TRBV1 is described as a pseudogene. There are 19 residues in the CDR3. CDR3 bases: TGCACCAGCAGCCAAGATCTTCGGGACCCCCCGTCCTATAATTCACCCCTCCACTTT. Residues: CTSSQDLRDPPSYNSPLHF.

The sample holds one count of this clone. V is TRBV5-4 and J is TRBJ2-1; D perhaps matches TRBD1 (6 bases). The CDR3 totals 15 residues. Trimming removed 1 base from V and 2 bases from J, with 10 bases in between. Looked up from germline, CDR1 is SGHNT and CDR2 is YYREEE (reference sequence). The CDR3 protein is CASSLWDIPYNEQFF. The DNA of the CDR3 is TGTGCCAGCAGCTTGTGGGACATCCCCTACAATGAGCAGTTCTTC.

The rearrangement joins TRBV2 to TRBJ1-2; D is uncertain. Trimming removed 3 bases at V and 0 bases at J, with 5 bases between. This CDR3 is built from 13 residues. Germline V gene data show CDR1 as SNHLY and CDR2 as FYNNEI. The CDR3 spells CASSEEANYGYTF. In nucleotides, the CDR3 is TGTGCCAGCAGTGAGGAAGCTAACTATGGCTACACCTTC. Using reference TRBV2 and TRBJ1-2 for the parts outside the CDR3, the full variable domain is EPEVTQTPSHQVTQMGQEVILRCVPISNHLYFYWYRQILGQKVEFLVSFYNNEISEKSEIFDDQFSVERPDGSNFTLKIRSTKLEDSAMYFCASSEEANYGYTFGSGTRLTVV.

The gene calls are TRBV5-6 and TRBJ2-1; 14 bases line up with TRBD2. V was clipped by 4 bases and J by 6 bases; unmatched bases: 3. The CDR3 spans 15 residues. Germline V gene sequence: CDR1 SGHDT, CDR2 YYEEEE. CDR3 in amino acids: CASSPGTSGSNEQFF. The DNA for the CDR3 is TGTGCCAGCAGCCCCGGGACTAGCGGGAGCAATGAGCAGTTCTTC.

This clone was recorded only once. This chain connects TRBV4-1 to TRBJ1-5; D gene uncertain. The V gene's germline CDR1 is MGHRA and CDR2 YSYEKL. CDR3 length equals 16 residues. With 1 base removed from V and 1 base from J, the gap between germline ends came to 11 bases. The CDR3 DNA follows: TGCGCCAGCAGCCAAGGGACCCATGGAAGCAATCAGCCCCAGCATTTT. This codes for CASSQGTHGSNQPQHF.

This chain uses TRBV6-7 with TRBJ1-3; TRBD1 aligns across 7 bases. TRBV6-7 is sorted into the ORF group, with uncertain function. The CDR3 is 16 amino acids. V was pared by 5 bases and J by 3 bases, with 10 bases of the junction left unmatched. The CDR3 DNA is TGTGCCAGCAGTCTACCGGGACAGAAAAGTGGAAACACCATATATTTT. The encoded protein is CASSLPGQKSGNTIYF.

Comments on this clone: The same CDR3 can be traced to other DNA sequences in this sample. This chain joins TRBV15 and TRBJ2-3; D is uncertain. V dropped 1 base and J dropped 6 bases, with 5 bases sitting between them. This CDR3 is 12 amino acids long. Germline-derived CDR1 and CDR2 are LNHNV and YYDKDF (reference sequence). The CDR3: CATSRALDTQYF. CDR3 DNA sequence: TGTGCCACCAGCAGAGCTCTTGATACGCAGTATTTT.

The gene calls are TRBV7-9 and TRBJ1-5, with D possibly matching TRBD1 (5 bases). V lost 5 bases and J 7 bases, leaving 12 bases between the germline ends. This CDR3 has 13 residues. Germline V gene data show CDR1 as SEHNR and CDR2 as FQNEAQ (reference sequence). As DNA, the CDR3 is TGTGCCAGCAGCCTCACGGAGGGGCAGCCCCAGCATTTT. It yields the protein CASSLTEGQPQHF. Full variable domain (rest looked up from reference TRBV7-9 and TRBJ1-5): DTGVSQNPRHKITKRGQNVTFRCDPISEHNRLYWYRQTLGQGPEFLTYFQNEAQLEKSRLLSDRFSAERPKGSFSTLEIQRTEQGDSAMYLCASSLTEGQPQHFGDGTRLSIL.

The rearrangement joins TRBV10-2 to TRBJ2-3, with 10 bases identical to TRBD2. V shed 4 bases and J 0 bases; nucleotides not matched to a gene: 10. The length of the CDR3 is 18 residues. The germline V gene encodes CDR1 WSHSY and CDR2 SAAADI. CDR3 residues: CASSGIASGSSSTDTQYF. Written as DNA, the CDR3 is TGCGCCAGCAGTGGGATTGCTAGCGGGAGTTCTAGCACAGATACGCAGTATTTT.

The V gene is TRBV7-8, the J gene TRBJ1-6, with 7 bases lining up with TRBD1. Trimming removed 5 bases from V and 2 bases from J; junction bases left unmatched: 3. CDR1 is SGHVS, CDR2 FQNEAQ, per germline. This CDR3 comprises 15 residues. The CDR3 DNA is TGTGCCAGCAGCACCGACAGGGCCTATAATTCACCCCTCCACTTT. Protein: CASSTDRAYNSPLHF.

The V gene is TRBV7-2, the J gene TRBJ2-7, with 7 bases identical to TRBD1. V lost 5 bases, J lost 5 bases, and 6 bases stayed unmatched. The CDR3 is made up of 13 amino acids. In germline, CDR1 is SGHTA, CDR2 FQGNSA. The CDR3 loop reads CASSRQGPHEQYF. The CDR3 DNA follows: TGTGCCAGCAGCCGACAGGGTCCCCACGAGCAGTACTTC.

This chain uses TRBV11-2 with TRBJ2-7, with 7 nucleotides matching TRBD1. The germline V gene has CDR1 SGHAT and CDR2 FQNNGV. The length of the CDR3 is 15 residues. J gave up 9 bases and V 1 base, and 12 bases lay outside the gene matches. The CDR3 DNA reads as TGTGCCAGCAGCTTAGGGGTTGGCCCAGGACAGGTGCAGTACTTC. It specifies CASSLGVGPGQVQYF.

The V and J genes are TRBV28 and TRBJ1-1, with a possible D match to TRBD1 (6 bases). The germline V gene has CDR1 MDHEN and CDR2 SYDVKM. This CDR3 comprises 15 residues. Between the trimmed V and J ends, which lost 3 bases and 0 bases, there was a span of 11 bases. The CDR3 spells CASSFADRLNTEAFF. The DNA for the CDR3 is TGTGCCAGCAGTTTCGCGGACAGATTGAACACTGAAGCTTTCTTT.

The chain carries TRBV9 and TRBJ2-7; perhaps TRBD2 as D (6 bases). The CDR3 extends over 15 amino acids. V lost 4 bases to trimming and J lost 7 bases, with 21 bases between them. Germline V lookup: CDR1 SGDLS, CDR2 YYNGEE. The CDR3 DNA reads as TGTGCCAGCAGCCCCCGGCGGCAGGGACTTGGGGAGCAGTACTTC. This encodes CASSPRRQGLGEQYF.

Only one count was recorded for this clone. The chain recombines TRBV2 with TRBJ2-3; TRBD1 matches at 7 bases. The CDR3 contains 14 residues. V was clipped by 8 bases and J by 4 bases; unmatched bases: 9. The V gene's germline CDR1 is SNHLY and CDR2 FYNNEI. The CDR3 protein is CASLREQGADTQYF. The CDR3 nucleotides are TGTGCCAGCTTGAGAGAGCAGGGGGCAGATACGCAGTATTTT.

This rearrangement joins TRBV7-2 to TRBJ1-2, with D tentatively TRBD1 (5 bases). Trimming stripped 0 bases from V and 3 bases from J, with 5 bases between. This CDR3 comprises 13 residues. Germline V gene sequence: CDR1 SGHTA, CDR2 FQGNSA. CDR3 nucleotide sequence: TGTGCCAGCAGCTTAGCCAGGGACTATGGCTACACCTTC. It is translated as CASSLARDYGYTF.

The chain combines TRBV18 with TRBJ1-2; 7 bases map to TRBD1. This CDR3 region has 15 residues. The J segment lost 4 bases and the V segment lost 2 bases, leaving 7 bases of the junction unmatched. Germline CDR1 is KGHSH and CDR2 is LQKENI. The CDR3 bases are TGTGCCAGCTCACCAGGGCAGGGGGACGGCTATGGCTACACCTTC. Translating it yields CASSPGQGDGYGYTF. Full variable domain (missing parts from reference TRBV18 and TRBJ1-2): NAGVMQNPRHLVRRRGQEARLRCSPMKGHSHVYWYRQLPEEGLKFMVYLQKENIIDESGMPKERFSAEFPKEGPSILRIQQVVRGDSAAYFCASSPGQGDGYGYTFGSGTRLTVV.

In this sample, this clone turned up once. DNA of the CDR3: TGTGCCACCTTACCGGGACTAGCCACCTACGAGCAGTACTTC. Amino acids: CATLPGLATYEQYF. V usage is TRBV10-3 and J usage is TRBJ2-7; TRBD2 agrees at 9 bases. CDR3 size: 14 residues. J gave up 2 bases and V 10 bases, and 9 bases lay outside the gene matches. The germline V gene has CDR1 ENHRY and CDR2 SYGVKD.

V is TRBV6-5 and J is TRBJ2-7, with TRBD1 as a possible D gene (5 bases). Per the germline V gene, CDR1 is MNHEY and CDR2 is SVGAGI. CDR3 length: 14 residues. Trimming stripped 2 bases from V and 7 bases from J, with 15 bases between. The CDR3 loop reads CASSYAGPQGEQYF. The CDR3 DNA reads TGTGCCAGCAGTTACGCCGGGCCTCAGGGAGAGCAGTACTTC.

The chain has TRBV7-6 and TRBJ2-2; D remains unclear. The germline CDR1 and CDR2 sequences are SGHVS and FNYEAQ. Trimming shortened V by 5 bases and J by 4 bases, and 11 bases separated the two germline ends. This CDR3 is built from 14 residues. CDR3 DNA sequence: TGTGCCAGCAGCCCTTTGGCAGCCACCGGGGAGCTGTTTTTT. Its protein is CASSPLAATGELFF.

J is TRBJ2-7 and V is TRBV11-1; D not resolved. In germline, CDR1 is SGHAT, CDR2 FQDESV (reference sequence). The CDR3 is made up of 13 amino acids. V lost 1 base and J lost 10, with 14 bases in between. The CDR3 loop is CASSLGLYVGQYF. The CDR3 DNA reads TGTGCCAGCAGCTTAGGGCTTTACGTCGGACAGTACTTC.

This chain connects TRBV30 to TRBJ1-1; 7 bases agree with TRBD1. The J segment lost 6 bases and the V segment lost 1 base, leaving 8 bases of the junction unmatched. Germline V gene lookup returns CDR1 GTSNPN and CDR2 SVGIG (reference sequence). CDR3 length equals 14 residues. This CDR3 is CAWSGDRESAEAFF. The CDR3 DNA sequence: TGTGCCTGGAGTGGTGACAGGGAGAGCGCTGAAGCTTTCTTT.

V and J are TRBV7-9 and TRBJ1-2; TRBD1 is a possible D gene (6 bases). Germline V gene data show CDR1 as SEHNR and CDR2 as FQNEAQ (reference sequence). This CDR3 has 14 amino acids. Trimming took 1 base from V and 4 from J, leaving 10 bases between them. The CDR3 coding sequence is TGTGCCAGCAGCTTAGGGGTCAGGGGCTATGGCTACACCTTC. The encoded protein is CASSLGVRGYGYTF.